Listed below are T cell receptor beta chains from one sample, sequenced in a study of chemoradiotherapy in HPV16-positive cancers. The method was immunoSEQ multiplex PCR; TCRdb's version includes in-frame clones alone and lacks a portion of them. The table records over 14,000 clones, roughly three quarters of them present only once. This sample was obtained from a patient who underwent chemoradiotherapy. These receptors all stem from a human donor with HPV-associated anogenital cancer. The CDR3 runs from the conserved cysteine through the conserved F or W. The order of the fields is CDR3 protein, V gene, clone size. Rows may omit the clone size; those that give it use once, few, many or a size class.

cdr3_aa: CATLSAGGWLTEAFF
v_call: TRBV6-1
clone_size: .

cdr3_aa: CASSLAGEDTEAFF
v_call: TRBV7-6
clone_size: .

cdr3_aa: CASKQGAGNTEAFF
v_call: TRBV19
clone_size: once

cdr3_aa: CARKQRRQKVPLEQFF
v_call: TRBV21-1
clone_size: .

cdr3_aa: CASSNGVAGNTEAFF
v_call: TRBV19
clone_size: .

cdr3_aa: CASGLVLARATIFNEKLFF
v_call: TRBV12-5
clone_size: .

cdr3_aa: CAWSGEGGGHGYTF
v_call: TRBV30
clone_size: .

cdr3_aa: CASSQGGRGQINTEAFF
v_call: TRBV4-2
clone_size: .

cdr3_aa: CASSWGANTEAFF
v_call: TRBV27
clone_size: .

cdr3_aa: CSVQGQGGPVGETQYF
v_call: TRBV29-1
clone_size: .

cdr3_aa: CASTYGGARQPQHF
v_call: TRBV28
clone_size: .

cdr3_aa: CASSPLSGNTGELFF
v_call: TRBV7-7
clone_size: .

cdr3_aa: CASRLTGELFF
v_call: TRBV27
clone_size: .

cdr3_aa: CASSLLPFFQGAGVNGYTF
v_call: TRBV27
clone_size: .

cdr3_aa: CASSQGGEDTQYF
v_call: TRBV4-3
clone_size: .

cdr3_aa: CASSQDIEQFF
v_call: TRBV4-2
clone_size: once

cdr3_aa: CARFGDRVDSGANVLTF
v_call: TRBV19
clone_size: .

cdr3_aa: CASSEGSSPLHF
v_call: TRBV27
clone_size: .

cdr3_aa: CSALMDTQYF
v_call: TRBV20-1
clone_size: .

cdr3_aa: CASQSREGTEAFF
v_call: TRBV5-1
clone_size: .

cdr3_aa: CASSHDPSFVLNYGYTF
v_call: TRBV6-9
clone_size: few

cdr3_aa: CASSPQGAYEQYF
v_call: TRBV5-5
clone_size: .

cdr3_aa: CASSLVAGAREAFF
v_call: TRBV5-1
clone_size: .

cdr3_aa: CASNVDGTSEAFF
v_call: TRBV5-1
clone_size: .

cdr3_aa: CASSLPRVGYTF
v_call: TRBV5-6
clone_size: large

cdr3_aa: CASSLGLINNEQFF
v_call: TRBV7-8
clone_size: .

cdr3_aa: CASRDLVEGPYEQYF
v_call: TRBV28
clone_size: once

cdr3_aa: CASSELQGSIWNEKLFF
v_call: TRBV6-1
clone_size: .

cdr3_aa: CASSLRISVEQFF
v_call: TRBV4-1
clone_size: .

cdr3_aa: CASSLVGSGVTYEQYF
v_call: TRBV11-2
clone_size: once

cdr3_aa: CASSQVPLGPERTYEQYF
v_call: TRBV4-3
clone_size: .

cdr3_aa: CASSLGGGGHYNEQFF
v_call: TRBV5-4
clone_size: .

cdr3_aa: CASSYSQRRSGNTIYF
v_call: TRBV6-5
clone_size: .

cdr3_aa: CASSLLGQGGEQFF
v_call: TRBV28
clone_size: .

cdr3_aa: CASSEGQTNYGYTF
v_call: TRBV13
clone_size: few

cdr3_aa: CASSHPGTGDGNTIYF
v_call: TRBV11-2
clone_size: .

cdr3_aa: CASSAGQEYGYTF
v_call: TRBV5-6
clone_size: once

cdr3_aa: CASSQDSGISGPGNTIYF
v_call: TRBV4-1
clone_size: .

cdr3_aa: CASSYAGTKNTEAFF
v_call: TRBV7-9
clone_size: .

cdr3_aa: CAWSVQSPYEQYF
v_call: TRBV30
clone_size: .

cdr3_aa: CASIGGRHEQYF
v_call: TRBV6-6
clone_size: .

cdr3_aa: CASRDSVDNGYTF
v_call: TRBV28
clone_size: .

cdr3_aa: CASSGRNQPQHF
v_call: TRBV6-5
clone_size: .

cdr3_aa: CASSLEQGRSYGYTF
v_call: TRBV5-4
clone_size: .

cdr3_aa: CASSAGTDLNYGYTF
v_call: TRBV2
clone_size: .

cdr3_aa: CAWSVLGYGYTF
v_call: TRBV30
clone_size: few

cdr3_aa: CSVTFPGGSYEQYF
v_call: TRBV29-1
clone_size: once

cdr3_aa: CASSQDSYSNQPQHF
v_call: TRBV4-3
clone_size: .

cdr3_aa: CARSLRTRRTSGNTIYF
v_call: TRBV5-3
clone_size: .

cdr3_aa: CASSLNGGGASEQYF
v_call: TRBV5-1
clone_size: .

cdr3_aa: CASSPSATLDEQYF
v_call: TRBV28
clone_size: .